This TCR beta chain originates from a study of blood T cell repertoires in COVID-19 (dated by TCRdb to the early 2020s). About the investigation overall: The collaborator samples originated in the United States, Italy and Spain and spanned the acute and convalescent phases of COVID-19. Where available, HLA class I and class II types were obtained from metadata supplied by the sample provider rather than from assay-based typing. A freely available public database, intended as a resource for researchers studying the immune response to SARS-CoV-2, is where the repertoires were released. Sample metadata almost always included a de-identified subject ID, COVID-19 status, age in years and sex. The samples were drawn from the first 160 participants of the ongoing ImmuneRACE study and from over 950 subjects provided by 6 global collaborators. The material from the prospective study consisted of cDNA or gDNA derived from T cells, B-cell-depleted T cells, or PBMCs. Subjects who had been exposed to COVID-19, were actively infected with it, or had recovered from it provided the deeply sampled blood TCRbeta repertoires that made up the dataset.

Points on this clone: Its antigen specificity is not known. There are no base qualities to consult, and no much larger clone falls within one base.

The immunoSEQ Assay, a bias-controlled multiplex PCR, was used to amplify TCRbeta CDR3 regions from genomic DNA. The study's processing was this. The number of nucleated cells in each sample was estimated from the amplification of reference gene primers within the assay. Sequence reads were collapsed and filtered to measure the absolute abundance of every unique TCRbeta CDR3 rearrangement. Productive Simpson clonality was computed per sample as the square root of Simpson's diversity index over productive rearrangements. What TCRdb holds here is the immuneACCESS table cut down to in-frame rearrangements. Part of the clones is not present; checked against another copy, under half of the missing clones reflect an unresolved V gene, and the others are unexplained. V, J and clone size are taken as reported in that table, and D and trimming were inferred from the DNA itself. This sample comprises roughly 250,000 clones, about 93% of them detected only once. The ten most abundant clones make up 1.5% to 2% of the sample.

Results and caveats for the whole study, not just this receptor: Clinical and demographic metadata were provided uncurated, with the amount varying by source and participant.

The CDR3 measures 14 amino acids from cysteine to phenylalanine. This entry keeps only the CDR3 DNA: 42 bases, framed from base 1. For this chain, trimming is 4 bases at the V end and 2 bases at the J end, and the number of junction bases without a gene match is 4. CDR1 and CDR2 were assigned from the germline V gene (reference sequence) as SGHNT and YYREEE. Participants in the prospective study were aged about 18 to 90 years, lived in 24 United States geographic areas, and enrolled through a virtual design. To assign participants to cohorts, the prospective study relied on clinical history that participants themselves reported in a screening survey and a study questionnaire. ImmuneRACE Cohort 3 recovered participants were defined by two consecutive negative NP/OP PCR tests, healthcare professional clearance, or symptom resolution. In the prospective study, mobile phlebotomists collected whole blood, serum and a nasopharyngeal or oropharyngeal swab from each participant. Participants in the prospective study had the option to provide additional blood draws and questionnaires over an approximately 2-month period. Prospective study blood samples were shipped either frozen or at room temperature before DNA extraction.

This chain joins TRBV5-4 to TRBJ2-3; 7 central bases correspond to TRBD1. This receptor was identified in a woman younger than 35 who had recovered from COVID-19. The sample taken for sequencing was PBMCs or T cells enriched from blood (not recorded which). The DNA reads as follows: TGTGCCAGCAGCACCAGGGGGAACACAGATACGCAGTATTTT. It specifies CASSTRGNTDTQYF.